Reported below is one TCR beta chain. These data belong to a study of blood T cell repertoires in COVID-19. For the study at large: COVID-19 samples collected from the United States, Italy and Spain covered acute and convalescent phases. PBMCs, B-cell-depleted T cells, or T cells provided the cDNA or gDNA that made up the material.

Profiling relied on immunoSEQ multiplex PCR, and the TCRdb table lists in-frame clones only, not all of them. The sample has 170,000 or so clones; approximately 87% are singletons. The clonotype comes from a woman aged 18-29 years who had recovered from COVID-19. Sequenced input: peripheral blood.

The CDR3 region is CASIPLGTYTQYF. In DNA, the CDR3 is TGTGCCAGCATCCCCTTGGGCACGTATACGCAGTATTTT. The rearrangement links TRBV2 to TRBJ2-3; D is unclear. The CDR3 extends over 13 amino acids. Germline V gene sequence: CDR1 SNHLY, CDR2 FYNNEI. Trimming removed 7 bases from V and 7 bases from J, with 15 bases in between.